This TCR beta chain was sequenced during a study of regulatory T cells in long-lasting Graves disease. Study background: For under 3 months, newly diagnosed Graves' patients had been taking antithyroid drugs.

CDR1 SGHNT and CDR2 YENEEA come from the germline V gene. This CDR3 region has 13 residues. The ends were cut back, 4 bases at V and 7 bases at J, with 10 bases in the middle. Arm-PCR of CDR3 regions with iRepertoire HTBI primers generated TCR beta libraries. One entry per CDR3 protein results from TCRdb running MiXCR on the multiplex PCR reads. The repertoire holds 530,000 or so distinct CDR3 sequences, with about 13% as singletons. Time point given: newly diagnosed GD, antithyroid drugs for less than 3 months. PBMC RNA was the source of the TCR library. This clonotype was seen ten or more times. Separately, the same data were catalogued under a study of T cells in Graves' hyperthyroidism and ophthalmopathy.

This chain connects TRBV11-3 to TRBJ2-2; tentative D call: TRBD2 (5 bases). Specimen: peripheral blood mononuclear cells (PBMCs), collected at new diagnosis, from a patient treated with antithyroid drugs. The origin of this receptor is a man aged 25 to 45 with Graves disease. The CDR3 nucleotides read TGTGCCAGCAGCTCCATACGGGGCGGGGAGCTGTTTTTT. Translated, it gives CASSSIRGGELFF.